This is a list of T cell receptor beta chains from one sample in a study of identical twins' blood T cells. TCRdb used MiXCR to reprocess the 5' RACE reads, holding one entry per CDR3 protein. Found here are about 370,000 distinct CDR3 sequences, roughly 27% of them singletons; the top ten hold roughly 5.5%. The specimen sequenced was PBMCs. These receptors originate from a woman aged 18 to 55 in good health. CDR3s include the opening cysteine and the closing phenylalanine or tryptophan.

j_gene,v_gene,len,CDR3aa
TRBJ2-3,TRBV2,11,CASSDTRTQYF
TRBJ2-1,TRBV18,17,CASSPPAAESSYNEQFF
TRBJ2-1,TRBV6-6,13,CASRWEAYNEQFF
TRBJ1-6,TRBV12-3/TRBV12-4,11,CASSLGGPLHF
TRBJ1-2,TRBV10-3,14,CAISGPGQGYGYTF
TRBJ2-6,TRBV20-1,16,CSAVGRVSSGANVLTF
TRBJ2-1,TRBV2,16,CASSDDSGGAYNEQFF
TRBJ1-1,TRBV10-3,13,CAIRVRSATEAFF
TRBJ1-5,TRBV10-2,14,CASSEQGAYQPQHF
TRBJ2-7,TRBV27,19,CASSRQGPSSSIRVYEQYF